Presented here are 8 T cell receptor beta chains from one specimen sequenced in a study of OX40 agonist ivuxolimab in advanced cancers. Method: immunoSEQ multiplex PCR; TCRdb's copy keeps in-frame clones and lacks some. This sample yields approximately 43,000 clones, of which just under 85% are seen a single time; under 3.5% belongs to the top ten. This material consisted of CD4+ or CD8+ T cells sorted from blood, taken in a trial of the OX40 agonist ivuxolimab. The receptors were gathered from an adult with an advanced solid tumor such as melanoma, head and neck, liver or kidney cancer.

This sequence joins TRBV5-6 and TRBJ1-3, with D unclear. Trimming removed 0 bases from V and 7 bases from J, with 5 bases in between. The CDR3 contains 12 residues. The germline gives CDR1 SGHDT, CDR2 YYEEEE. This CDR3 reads CASSLAGNTIYF. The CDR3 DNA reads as TGTGCCAGCAGCTTGGCGGGGAACACCATATATTTT. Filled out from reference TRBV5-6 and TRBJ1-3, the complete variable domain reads DAGVTQSPTHLIKTRGQQVTLRCSPKSGHDTVSWYQQALGQGPQFIFQYYEEEERQRGNFPDRFSGHQFPNYSSELNVNALLLGDSALYLCASSLAGNTIYFGEGSWLTVV.

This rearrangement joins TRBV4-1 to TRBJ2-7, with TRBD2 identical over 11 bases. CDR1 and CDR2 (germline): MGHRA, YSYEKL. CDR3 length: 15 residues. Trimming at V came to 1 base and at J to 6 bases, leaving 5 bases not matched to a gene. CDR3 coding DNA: TGCGCCAGCAGCCAAGCACTAGCGGGAGTTTTCGAGCAGTACTTC. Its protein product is CASSQALAGVFEQYF.

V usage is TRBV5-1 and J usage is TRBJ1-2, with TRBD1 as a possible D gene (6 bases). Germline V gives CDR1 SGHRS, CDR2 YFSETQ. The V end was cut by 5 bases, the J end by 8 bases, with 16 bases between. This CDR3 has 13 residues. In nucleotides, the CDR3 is TGCGCCAGCAGGACGGACAGAGCCCTGGGCTACACCTTC. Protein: CASRTDRALGYTF.

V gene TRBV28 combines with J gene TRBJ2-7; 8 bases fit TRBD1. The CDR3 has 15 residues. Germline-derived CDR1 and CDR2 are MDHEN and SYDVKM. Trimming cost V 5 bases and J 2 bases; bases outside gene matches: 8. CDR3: CASSVPGQATYEQYF. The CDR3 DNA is TGTGCCAGCAGTGTTCCGGGACAGGCTACCTACGAGCAGTACTTC.

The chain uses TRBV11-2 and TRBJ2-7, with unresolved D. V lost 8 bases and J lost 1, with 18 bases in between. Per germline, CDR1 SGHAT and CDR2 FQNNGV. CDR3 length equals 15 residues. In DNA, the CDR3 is TGTGCCAGCTCAGAACTGGGCCTTATTTCCTACGAGCAGTACTTC. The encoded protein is CASSELGLISYEQYF. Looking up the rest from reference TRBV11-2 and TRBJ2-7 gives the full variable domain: EAGVAQSPRYKIIEKRQSVAFWCNPISGHATLYWYQQILGQGPKLLIQFQNNGVVDDSQLPKDRFSAERLKGVDSTLKIQPAKLEDSAVYLCASSELGLISYEQYFGPGTRLTVT.

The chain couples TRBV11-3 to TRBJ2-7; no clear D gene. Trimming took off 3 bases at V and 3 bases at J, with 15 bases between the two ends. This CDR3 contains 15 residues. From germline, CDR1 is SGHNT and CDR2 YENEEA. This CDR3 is CASSFDWATNYEQYF. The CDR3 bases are TGTGCCAGCAGCTTTGACTGGGCAACAAACTACGAGCAGTACTTC.

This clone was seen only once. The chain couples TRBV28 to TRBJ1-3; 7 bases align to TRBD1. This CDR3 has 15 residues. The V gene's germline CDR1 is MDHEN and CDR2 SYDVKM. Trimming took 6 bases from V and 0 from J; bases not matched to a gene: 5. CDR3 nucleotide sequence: TGTGCCAGCAGCTCGGGACAGTCCTCTGGAAACACCATATATTTT. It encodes CASSSGQSSGNTIYF.

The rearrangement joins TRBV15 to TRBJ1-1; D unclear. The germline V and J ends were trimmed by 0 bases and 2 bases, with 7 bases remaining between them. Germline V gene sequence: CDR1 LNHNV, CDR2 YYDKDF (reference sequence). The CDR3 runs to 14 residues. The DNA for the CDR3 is TGTGCCACCAGCAGAGATCCCCACAACACTGAAGCTTTCTTT. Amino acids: CATSRDPHNTEAFF.